The 9 T cell receptor beta chains in this list originate from one sample, sequenced in a study of T cells after posttransplantation cyclophosphamide. Some clones are missing from TCRdb's copy, which holds only in-frame ones; the method was immunoSEQ multiplex PCR. This sample carries tens of thousands of clones, none of them present only once. The specimen was PBMCs. Receptors originate from a woman in her sixties in good health, CMV-negative, and a related stem cell transplant donor.

This clone was recorded at least ten times. The V gene is TRBV7-9, the J gene TRBJ1-6; no reliable D call. V lost 5 bases and J 7 bases, leaving 12 bases between the germline ends. Germline-derived CDR1 and CDR2 are SEHNR and FQNEAQ (reference sequence). The CDR3 length is 14 residues. DNA of the CDR3: TGTGCCAGCAGCCATTACCGCGGCAATTCACCCCTCCACTTT. Its protein product is CASSHYRGNSPLHF. The complete variable domain, with remaining parts taken from reference TRBV7-9 and TRBJ1-6, reads DTGVSQNPRHKITKRGQNVTFRCDPISEHNRLYWYRQTLGQGPEFLTYFQNEAQLEKSRLLSDRFSAERPKGSFSTLEIQRTEQGDSAMYLCASSHYRGNSPLHFGNGTRLTVT.

The rearrangement joins TRBV27 to TRBJ1-5; D is unresolved. The V end lost 0 bases, the J end lost 5 bases, and 8 bases lay between the germline ends. Germline lookup yields CDR1 MNHEY and CDR2 SMNVEV (reference sequence). CDR3 length equals 14 residues. CDR3 coding DNA: TGTGCCAGCAGTTTATCGCGGAAGGATCAGCCCCAGCATTTT. This codes for CASSLSRKDQPQHF.

The table lists this clone with many counts. The genes are TRBV6-5 and TRBJ1-1; no firm D call. The CDR3 loop spans 13 amino acids. Germline CDR1 reads MNHEY; CDR2 reads SVGAGI. V lost 0 bases to trimming and J lost 3 bases, with 5 bases between them. CDR3 sequence reads: CASSYSYYTEAFF. The DNA for the CDR3 is TGTGCCAGCAGTTACTCGTACTACACTGAAGCTTTCTTT.

This clone was seen a handful of times. The gene calls are TRBV12-3 or TRBV12-4 and TRBJ1-3; perhaps TRBD1 as D (6 bases). V was shortened by 5 bases and J by 4 bases, with 12 bases between the two germline ends. This CDR3 has 14 amino acids. The CDR3 region is CASSPPGVGNTIYF. The CDR3 DNA sequence: TGTGCCAGCAGTCCCCCAGGGGTCGGAAACACCATATATTTT.

This clone was picked up many times. The chain uses TRBV10-3 and TRBJ2-1, with a possible D match to TRBD2 (6 bases). V was cut by 2 bases and J by 0 bases, with 17 bases left in between. Looked up from germline, CDR1 is ENHRY and CDR2 is SYGVKD. The CDR3 is made up of 18 amino acids. CDR3: CAISEPPRAGSSYNEQFF. CDR3 nucleotide sequence: TGTGCCATCAGTGAGCCGCCTCGGGCGGGGAGCTCCTACAATGAGCAGTTCTTC.

This clone was seen ten or more times. V is TRBV7-9 and J is TRBJ1-2, with D hard to call. Germline V CDR1 and CDR2: SEHNR, FQNEAQ (reference sequence). The CDR3 loop spans 14 amino acids. The V end was cut by 2 bases, the J end by 6 bases, with 13 bases between. The CDR3 nucleotides are TGTGCCAGCAGCTTAAGCGGCAGTCCAGATGGCTACACCTTC. This encodes CASSLSGSPDGYTF.

This clone was found many times. This chain uses TRBV6-2 or TRBV6-3 with TRBJ2-3; D gene ambiguous. The CDR3 sequence is 13 residues long. Trimming stripped 6 bases from V and 3 bases from J, with 10 bases between. Germline assignment: CDR1 MNHEY and CDR2 SVGEGT. CDR3 loop: CASSPRLTDTQYF. The CDR3 DNA reads as TGTGCCAGCAGCCCAAGGCTGACAGATACGCAGTATTTT.

The chain joins TRBV5-1 to TRBJ2-1; 8 bases are a match to TRBD2. With V trimmed by 2 bases and J by 8 bases, 9 bases remained unmatched. The CDR3 length is 15 residues. Per germline, CDR1 SGHRS and CDR2 YFSETQ. CDR3 coding DNA: TGCGCCAGCAGCTTATGGTCGGGGGGGAGGGATGAGCAGTTCTTC. This translates into CASSLWSGGRDEQFF.

This clone came up many times. The rearrangement uses TRBV7-9 and TRBJ2-3; 7 nucleotides align to TRBD1. CDR1 and CDR2 (germline): SEHNR, FQNEAQ (reference sequence). Trimming removed 7 bases from V and 14 bases from J; junction bases left unmatched: 9. CDR3 length equals 11 residues. The CDR3 sequence: CASNDGQVGYF. The CDR3, as DNA: TGTGCCAGCAACGATGGACAGGTCGGGTATTTT.